What follows is one T cell receptor beta chain and its context. The table lists this clone with a count of one. The antigen this receptor binds is unknown. No much larger clonotype is one base removed from it; base qualities were not supplied. Library method: the immunoSEQ multiplex PCR assay. A mixture of 60 forward primers for TCR Vbeta segments and 13 reverse primers for TCR Jbeta segments was used in the multiplex PCR. The CDR3 region of rearranged TCR beta genes was amplified from genomic DNA by a multiplex PCR assay. On the Illumina HiSeq System, the amplified TCR beta libraries were sequenced as 87-base-pair reads. For the original study's pipeline: A later analysis counted 75 million to 100 million unique TCR beta chains across the 600 to 850 repertoires, and approximately 11 million of these chains were shared by at least two donors. To remove PCR and sequencing errors, raw reads were error-corrected and collapsed into unique sequences using a nearest-neighbor algorithm that merged closely related sequences. To assign V, D and J gene segments, CDR3 sequences were aligned to IMGT reference sequences. Each retained sequence needed at least a six-nucleotide match to both a V gene segment and a J gene segment. A rearrangement counted as productive if the CDR3 had no stop codons and remained in frame with V and J, and every other rearrangement counted as non-productive. CDR3 was defined according to IMGT convention as the region running from the second conserved V-encoded cysteine to the conserved J-encoded phenylalanine. In an earlier analysis of around 570 of the donors, sequences lacking an unambiguous match to a single V gene segment were excluded. An earlier analysis of fewer than 750 of the donors called V segments functional above 56.7% productive rearrangements and segregating when the between-donor standard deviation exceeded 5%. A statistical classification framework was built to diagnose cytomegalovirus status from the catalog of TCR beta chain sequences. In a later analysis, V and J genes were assigned by comparing TCR nucleotide sequences against IMGT/GENE-DB human TR gene sequences. Using the TCRdist pipeline, a later analysis assigned CDR3 sequences along with most-parsimonious VDJ recombination scenarios. In a later analysis, each TCR beta chain was defined by its CDR3 amino acid sequence together with its V-gene family, and reads lacking a unique V-gene family were excluded. A later analysis removed nearly 600 highly shared, low-generation-probability nucleotide sequences to deal with suspected cross-contamination and a sequencing artifact. In a later analysis, a clonal expansion index was calculated for each public chain from normalized within-repertoire ranks of inferred template counts. In a later analysis, generation probabilities were computed with a VDJ recombination model fitted to out-of-frame rearrangements, and the resulting probabilities were checked against IGoR. Hypergeometric tests were used in a later analysis to score TCR-TCR, TCR-HLA and TCR-CMV co-occurrence, with a repertoire-size bias correction applied to the TCR pairs. To estimate false discovery rates, a later analysis permuted the HLA or CMV assignments 20 times. A later analysis grouped co-occurring TCRs with DBSCAN, adding TCRdist sequence similarity when clustering within HLA-allele-positive subsets. Co-occurrence clustering excluded repertoires with fewer than 30,000 or more than 120,000 public chains, plus five with anomalous nucleotide sharing. TCRdb re-hosts the immuneACCESS table, in-frame sequences only. Its copies lack some clones; in the studies checked, an unresolved V gene accounts for under half of them, and the cause for the rest is not known. Clone size and V and J calls were adopted from that table, with D and trimming inferred from the DNA. The sample table holds some 150,000 clones, of which roughly 80% were seen once. The top ten clones comprise roughly 4% of the sample.

Here V drops 5 bases and J drops 6 bases, and the junction holds 2 bases not matched to any gene. CDR1 and CDR2 (MNHNY, SVGAGI) derive from the germline V gene (reference sequence). The cysteine opens and the phenylalanine closes a CDR3 of 13 amino acids. Only the CDR3 part of the read is kept: 39 bases, read in frame from the first base. These data originate in a study of cytomegalovirus exposure and HLA in healthy donors (dated by TCRdb to about 2017). Turning to the overall study: An earlier analysis of roughly 630 of the donors reported 250 to 300 Gb of sequence data and 100 million to 140 million unique TCR beta sequences from 150 million to 200 million T cells. All discovery cohort repertoires had been generated on a single sequencing platform. A later analysis re-examined previously published TCR beta repertoires from about 670 donors and added high-resolution HLA genotyping to investigate patterns of TCR occurrence. In addition to the first cohort of 650 to 800 subjects, a separate validation cohort of approximately 110 different subjects was used. Using immunosequencing, the study profiled T cell repertoires from around 680 subjects and related those repertoires to cytomegalovirus serostatus. Donor age, sex, ethnicity and CMV serostatus were compiled alongside the repertoire data. The study combined high-throughput TCR immunosequencing, statistical association of individual TCRs with disease status, and machine learning to predict cytomegalovirus infection status. Roughly 300 gigabases of sequencing data and 70 million to 95 million unique TCR sequences made up an early release that covered several hundred HLA-typed donors. Several DR-DQ haplotypes were handled as single units for association and clustering, since linkage in the cohort was strong. Among the roughly 390 genotyped donors, around 79% belonged to the genetic ancestry cluster associated with self-reported Caucasian donors. The study aimed to test whether cataloging public T cell receptors could reveal signatures of past pathogen exposure. Typing coverage differed by locus: A, B, C, DRB1 and DQB1 were typed in about 629-630 donors, DQA1 in around 500, DPA1 in 600 to 610, and DPB1 in approximately 450. Across around 400 genotyped donors of the cohort, an average of 235,054 unique TCR beta nucleotide sequences per donor were sequenced, and 15% to 20% of those sequences were non-productive. Genome-wide SNP genotypes for about 65% of the roughly 700 donors were used in a later genetic analysis, which treated that subset as a discovery cohort. In an earlier analysis of several hundred of the donors, high-throughput TCR beta sequencing was used to judge whether each TCR beta V gene segment behaved as functional or pseudogenic. HLA typing covered class I and class II loci at four-digit resolution. Rather than using new phenotypic data, the later analysis identified candidate immune exposures from TCR beta sequences and from how often those sequences occurred across donors. Beyond this particular receptor, the publication reports: The study gave a list of 150 to 200 TCR beta chains associated with cytomegalovirus. According to a later analysis, TCR association rates differed among HLA loci, with DRB1 alleles showing the most associated TCRs and HLA-C alleles showing the fewest. A further reported finding was that TCR beta sequences accurately predicted the HLA-A and HLA-B alleles for most subjects in the first cohort. Across donors, most TCR sequences were observed very rarely, whereas some public TCRs were present in many individuals. In a later analysis, HLA-associated TCR beta chains showed more clonal expansion and lower generation probabilities than non-associated chains that were equally common. An association between a missense DCLRE1C variant and V-gene and J-gene trimming of TCR beta chains was found in a later genetic analysis and replicated in an independent cohort. The classifier was reported to diagnose cytomegalovirus status with high specificity and sensitivity in both the original cohort and the validation cohort. A later analysis found that most CMV-associated TCR beta chains appeared HLA-restricted, with HLA associations seemingly driven largely by CMV exposure. Because the 87-base-pair reads could not distinguish some IMGT-functional V segments, including TRBV6-2 and TRBV6-3, those segments were excluded. In a later genetic analysis, fewer N-insertions in productive TCRs were reported among donors in an Asian-associated ancestry cluster than the roughly 700-donor mean. In an earlier analysis of fewer than 700 of the donors, most TCR beta V segments appeared in productive rearrangements about 87% or about 30% of the time, broadly matching IMGT annotations. A later analysis reported that several top co-occurrence clusters appeared linked to parvovirus B19, influenza, CMV and Epstein-Barr virus. Correlated functional status among segregating V segments might be attributable to linkage disequilibrium, but an unknown experimental factor could not be ruled out. The cohort was sequenced for TCR beta chains only, and without alpha or paired-chain data the features that could be detected were limited. Because counts were too low, roughly 17 rarely observed V segments, including chromosome 9 orphons, were left out of the earlier analysis of approximately 580 of the donors. Because some donors lacked HLA typing at each locus, the association tests relied only on the typed subset. The authors suggested that the approach could potentially be extended to other disease states and immunological phenotypes. The only immune exposure information available for the cohort was CMV serostatus. Presence/absence analyses assumed roughly uniform sequencing depth across donors, an assumption that may not hold. In vitro tests confirmed that a few of the cytomegalovirus-associated TCR beta chains recognize cytomegalovirus antigens. At a false discovery rate of 0.05, a later analysis linked some 18,000 TCR beta sequences to specific HLA alleles. A group of highly shared sequence variants was considered likely to be a technical artifact of the sequencing pipeline. When HLA alleles, especially DR and DQ, strongly co-occurred, attributing TCR associations to individual alleles was difficult.

The cohort comprised under 700 healthy bone marrow donors. Cohort members were all nominally healthy when sampled, although unrecorded immune exposures were likely present. CMV serostatus was positive for 250 to 300 and negative for about 50% of the roughly 700 cohort members, and was not recorded for this donor. A peripheral blood sample was provided by each donor, and peripheral blood mononuclear cells were used for TCR beta sequencing. Genomic DNA extraction from the blood cell samples was performed with the Qiagen DNeasy Blood Extraction Kit. The receptor was derived from a human donor in good health. What was sequenced was PBMCs. The rearranged chain carries TRBV6-6 and TRBJ1-5, and 9 junctional nucleotides match TRBD1. The nucleotides read TGTGCCAGCAGTCGGGACAGGGCTCAGCCCCAGCATTTT. It codes for CASSRDRAQPQHF.